This TCR beta chain came from a study of blood T cell repertoires in COVID-19. Across the whole study: In each case, the material was cDNA or gDNA derived from T cells, B-cell-depleted T cells, or PBMCs.

Study processing details: Reference gene primers were amplified, and this amplification served to estimate nucleated cell counts. Produced via immunoSEQ multiplex PCR; TCRdb's table is partial and in-frame only. V, J and clone size are taken as reported in that table, and D and trimming were inferred from the DNA itself. The data hold under 200,000 clones, with 70% to 90% observed a single time. This sequence was found in a man aged 55-75 years with acute or convalescent COVID-19. Sample: peripheral blood.

CDR3 sequence: CASSRDSTNQPQHF. CDR3 sequence (DNA): TGTGCCAGCAGCCGAGACAGCACCAATCAGCCCCAGCATTTT. The chain joins TRBV5-5 to TRBJ1-5, with a possible D match to TRBD1 (5 bases). The CDR3 has 14 residues. Trimming removed 4 bases at V and 3 bases at J, with 11 bases between. Germline CDR1 and CDR2: SGHKS and YYEKEE (reference sequence).